The clone carrying this T cell receptor beta chain was observed many times. Its target is unknown. Researchers prepared the TCRbeta library using unique molecular identifiers, the study reports. TCRdb re-called the PCR reads with MiXCR, one entry per CDR3 protein. This sample has around 700,000 distinct CDR3 sequences; over 10% occur once, and the top ten carry 0.65% to 0.9%. These data come from a study of T-cell reconstitution after alpha-beta-depleted transplantation in children. Findings and caveats of the study: Newly made T cells mostly supplied T-cell counts and diversity one year after transplant. Several hundred expanded graft clones reportedly gave rise to the alpha-beta T cells present about two months after transplant. Day-60 TCRbeta diversity that was high in some patients was derived from surviving recipient T cells and thymic progenitors.

The source was PBMCs, collected before TCRalphabeta/CD19-depleted stem cell transplant. The receptor's source is a girl under 10 years old with congenital amegakaryocytic thrombocytopenia, due to receive a stem cell transplant.

CDR3 coding DNA: TGCAGTGCTGAGGGGGACAGCCTTTCCTACGAGCAGTACTTC. Translated, it gives CSAEGDSLSYEQYF. The rearrangement uses TRBV20-1 and TRBJ2-7; 7 bases map to TRBD1. The CDR3 contains 14 residues. With 5 bases clipped from V and 1 base from J, the junction kept 8 bases outside the gene matches. Germline-derived CDR1 and CDR2 are DFQATT and SNEGSKA (reference sequence).